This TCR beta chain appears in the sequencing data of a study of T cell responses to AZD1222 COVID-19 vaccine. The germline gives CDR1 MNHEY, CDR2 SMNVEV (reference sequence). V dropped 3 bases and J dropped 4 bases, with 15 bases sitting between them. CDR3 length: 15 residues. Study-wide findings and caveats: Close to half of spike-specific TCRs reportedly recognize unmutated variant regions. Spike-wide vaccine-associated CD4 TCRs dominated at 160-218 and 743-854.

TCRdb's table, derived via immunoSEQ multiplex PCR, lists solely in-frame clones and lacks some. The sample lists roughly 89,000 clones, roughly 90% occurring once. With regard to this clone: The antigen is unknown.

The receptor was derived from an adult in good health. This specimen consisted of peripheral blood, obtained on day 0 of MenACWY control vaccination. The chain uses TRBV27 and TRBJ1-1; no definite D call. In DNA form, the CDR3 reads TGTGCCAGCAGTTTTTTTGGCCGGGGAGGCACTGAAGCTTTCTTT. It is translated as CASSFFGRGGTEAFF.